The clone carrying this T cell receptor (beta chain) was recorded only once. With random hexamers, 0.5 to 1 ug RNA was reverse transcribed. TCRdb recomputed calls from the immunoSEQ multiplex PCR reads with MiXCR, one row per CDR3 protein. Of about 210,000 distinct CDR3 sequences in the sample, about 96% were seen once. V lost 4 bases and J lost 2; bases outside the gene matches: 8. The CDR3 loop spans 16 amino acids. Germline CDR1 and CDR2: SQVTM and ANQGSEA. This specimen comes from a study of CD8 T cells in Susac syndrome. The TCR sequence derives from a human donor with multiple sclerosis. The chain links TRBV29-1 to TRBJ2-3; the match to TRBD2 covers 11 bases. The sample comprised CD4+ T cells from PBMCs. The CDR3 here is CSVALAGVPDTDTQYF. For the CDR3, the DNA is TGCAGCGTTGCACTAGCGGGAGTTCCGGACACAGATACGCAGTATTTT.